Below, 10 T cell receptor beta chains from the same sample are listed, as sequenced in a study of T cell responses to AZD1222 COVID-19 vaccine. Some clones are missing from TCRdb's copy, which holds only in-frame ones; the method was immunoSEQ multiplex PCR. Of approximately 68,000 clones detected, around 90% appear once; the ten largest clones hold around 24%. The starting material was peripheral blood, obtained on day 0 of AZD1222 vaccination. The source is an adult in good health.

The chain couples TRBV20-1 to TRBJ1-1; D gene unclear. V lost 3 bases and J lost 8, with 4 bases in between. Germline V gene sequence: CDR1 DFQATT, CDR2 SNEGSKA (reference sequence). CDR3 length: 9 residues. As DNA, the CDR3 is TGCAGTGCTAGCGTAGAAGCTTTCTTT. Translation gives CSASVEAFF.

The chain employs TRBV7-9 and TRBJ2-1, with 10 bases fitting TRBD2. This CDR3 has 14 residues. V lost 5 bases, J lost 7 bases, and 5 bases stayed unmatched. Germline loops: CDR1 SEHNR, CDR2 FQNEAQ (reference sequence). CDR3 nucleotide sequence: TGTGCCAGCAGCCCGGGACTAGCGCCAAATGAGCAGTTCTTC. Translation: CASSPGLAPNEQFF.

This rearrangement joins TRBV5-6 to TRBJ1-5; TRBD1 agrees at 8 bases. Losses at the gene ends were 4 bases for V and 4 bases for J; bases not matched to a gene: 4. CDR1 is SGHDT and CDR2 is YYEEEE in the germline V gene. The CDR3 has 14 residues. In nucleotides, the CDR3 is TGTGCCAGCAGCCCCCGACAGGGGAATCAGCCCCAGCATTTT. This gives the protein CASSPRQGNQPQHF.

CDR3: CANDKYTDTQYF. For the CDR3, the DNA is TGTGCCAACGACAAGTACACAGATACGCAGTATTTT. The genes are TRBV7-9 and TRBJ2-3; D remains unclear. This CDR3 has 12 amino acids. The germline CDR1 and CDR2 sequences are SEHNR and FQNEAQ (reference sequence). The V and J ends lost 10 bases and 2 bases respectively, with 10 bases between them.

The V and J genes are TRBV4-3 and TRBJ1-2; possible D gene TRBD1, 5 bases. Deletions cut 1 base from V and 4 bases from J, with 13 bases between. The CDR3 length is 15 residues. CDR1 and CDR2 (germline): LGHNA, YSLEER. Here the CDR3 DNA reads TGCGCCAGCAGCCAAGGGTTCGACAGTCTCTATGGCTACACCTTC. Its translation is CASSQGFDSLYGYTF.

The chain joins TRBV6-5 to TRBJ1-4; TRBD1 aligns across 9 bases. After removal of 6 bases from V and 5 bases from J, the junction contained 4 bases not matched to a gene. The CDR3 consists of 14 residues. In germline, CDR1 is MNHEY, CDR2 SVGAGI. This CDR3 reads CASRATGGNEKLFF. The CDR3 nucleotides are TGTGCCAGCAGAGCGACAGGGGGAAATGAAAAACTGTTTTTT.

V gene TRBV7-2 combines with J gene TRBJ1-1; weak D call: TRBD1 (5 bases). In germline, CDR1 is SGHTA, CDR2 FQGNSA. The CDR3 has 15 residues. The ends were cut back, 1 base at V and 2 bases at J, with 11 bases in the middle. The CDR3 sequence: CASSLVAGSNTEAFF. The CDR3, as DNA: TGTGCCAGCAGCTTAGTAGCAGGGTCTAACACTGAAGCTTTCTTT.

The rearrangement links TRBV5-4 to TRBJ2-5; no clear D gene. The CDR3 has 15 amino acids. The germline V gene encodes CDR1 SGHNT and CDR2 YYREEE (reference sequence). Trimming shortened V by 0 bases and J by 5 bases, and 14 bases separated the two germline ends. The CDR3 loop is CASSLGGFGVETQYF. The CDR3 nucleotides are TGTGCCAGCAGCTTGGGTGGCTTTGGAGTGGAGACCCAGTACTTC.

The chain couples TRBV30 to TRBJ2-5; 9 bases are shared with TRBD2. V lost 5 bases, J lost 2 bases, and 9 bases stayed unmatched. From germline, CDR1 is GTSNPN and CDR2 SVGIG (reference sequence). This CDR3 has 15 residues. The CDR3 coding sequence is TGTGCCTGGGGTCTCCAGCTAGCGGGGCAAGAGACCCAGTACTTC. Amino acids: CAWGLQLAGQETQYF.

The V and J genes are TRBV14 and TRBJ2-7; no reliable D call. Trimming took 5 bases from V and 0 from J, leaving 8 bases between them. Per germline, CDR1 SGHDN and CDR2 FVKESK. The CDR3 has 13 amino acids. The CDR3 here is CASSSDNSYEQYF. The DNA for the CDR3 is TGTGCCAGCAGCTCCGACAACTCCTACGAGCAGTACTTC.